This T cell receptor (beta chain) emerged from a study of blood T cells in healthy people across ages. Study observations and caveats: In older individuals, TCR beta diversity per million T cells was lower, falling roughly linearly with age.

Using a J-beta primer mix together with a sample-barcoded 5' primer, a second PCR was run for about 6 to 11 cycles. A template-switch adaptor containing 12 random nucleotides labeled each cDNA molecule. TCRdb used MiXCR to reprocess the 5' RACE reads, holding one entry per CDR3 protein. The data show fewer than 800,000 distinct CDR3 sequences, under 25% seen once. Germline V gives CDR1 SQVTM, CDR2 ANQGSEA. The V and J ends lost 1 base and 3 bases, in that order; junction bases with no gene match: 3. The CDR3 runs 14 residues. The table lists this clonotype with many counts. Its antigen is as yet unknown.

The V and J genes are TRBV29-1 and TRBJ2-5; TRBD1 agrees at 9 bases. This receptor was identified in a man in his sixties or seventies in good health. Sample: blood. The CDR3 bases are TGCAGCGTTGAAGGGGACAGGGCTGAAGAGACCCAGTACTTC. It encodes CSVEGDRAEETQYF.